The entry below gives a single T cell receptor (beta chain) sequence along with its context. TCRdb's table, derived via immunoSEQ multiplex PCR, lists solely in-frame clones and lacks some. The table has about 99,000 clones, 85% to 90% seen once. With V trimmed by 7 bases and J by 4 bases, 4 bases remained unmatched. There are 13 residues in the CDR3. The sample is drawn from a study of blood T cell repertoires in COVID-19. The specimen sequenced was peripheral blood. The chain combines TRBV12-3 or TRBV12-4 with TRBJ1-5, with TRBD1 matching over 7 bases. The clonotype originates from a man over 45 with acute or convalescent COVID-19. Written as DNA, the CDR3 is TGTGCCAGCAAGCTACAGGGGAATCAGCCCCAGCATTTT. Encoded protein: CASKLQGNQPQHF.